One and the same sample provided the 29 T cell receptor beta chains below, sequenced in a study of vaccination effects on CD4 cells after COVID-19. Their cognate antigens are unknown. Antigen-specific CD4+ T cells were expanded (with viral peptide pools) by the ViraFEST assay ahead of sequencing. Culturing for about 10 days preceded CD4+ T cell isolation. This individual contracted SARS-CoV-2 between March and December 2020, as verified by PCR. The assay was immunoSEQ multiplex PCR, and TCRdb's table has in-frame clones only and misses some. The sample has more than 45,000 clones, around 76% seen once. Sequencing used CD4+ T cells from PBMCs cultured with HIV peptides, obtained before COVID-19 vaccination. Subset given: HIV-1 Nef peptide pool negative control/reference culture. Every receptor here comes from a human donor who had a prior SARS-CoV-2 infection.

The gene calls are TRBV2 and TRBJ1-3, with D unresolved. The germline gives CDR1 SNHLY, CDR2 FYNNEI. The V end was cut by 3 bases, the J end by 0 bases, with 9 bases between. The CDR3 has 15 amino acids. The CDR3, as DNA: TGTGCCAGCAGTGAGGGTGGGAGCTCTGGAAACACCATATATTTT. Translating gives CASSEGGSSGNTIYF.

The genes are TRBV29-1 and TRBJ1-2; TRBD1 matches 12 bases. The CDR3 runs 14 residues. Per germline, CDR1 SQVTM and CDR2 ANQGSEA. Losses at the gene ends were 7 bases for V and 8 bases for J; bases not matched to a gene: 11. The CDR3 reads CSAAPGTGGAGYTF. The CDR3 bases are TGCAGCGCTGCCCCCGGGACAGGGGGCGCGGGCTACACCTTC.

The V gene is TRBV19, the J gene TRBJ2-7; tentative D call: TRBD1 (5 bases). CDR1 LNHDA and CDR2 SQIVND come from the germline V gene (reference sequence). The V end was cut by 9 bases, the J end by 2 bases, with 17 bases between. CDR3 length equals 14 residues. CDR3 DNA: TGTGCCAGGGCGACAGTTTATTCCCCCTACGAGCAGTACTTC. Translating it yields CARATVYSPYEQYF.

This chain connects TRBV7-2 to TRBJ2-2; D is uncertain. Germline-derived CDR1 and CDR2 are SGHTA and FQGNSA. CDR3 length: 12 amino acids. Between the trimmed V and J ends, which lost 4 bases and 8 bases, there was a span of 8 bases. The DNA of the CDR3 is TGTGCCAGCAGCTCGGATACTGGGGAGCTGTTTTTT. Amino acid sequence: CASSSDTGELFF.

The CDR3 region is CASSPKTGFSIFGSYEQYF. DNA for the CDR3: TGTGCCAGCAGCCCGAAGACAGGGTTCTCAATCTTTGGTTCCTACGAGCAGTACTTC. This chain uses TRBV7-2 with TRBJ2-7, with 7 bases lining up with TRBD1. V trimming: 5 bases; J trimming: 1 base; junction bases outside the gene matches: 20. This CDR3 region has 19 residues. CDR1 and CDR2 from the germline V gene are SGHTA and FQGNSA.

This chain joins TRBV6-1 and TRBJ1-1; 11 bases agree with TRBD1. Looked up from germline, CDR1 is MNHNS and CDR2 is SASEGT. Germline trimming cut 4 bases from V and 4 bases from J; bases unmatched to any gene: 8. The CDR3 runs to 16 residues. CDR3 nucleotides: TGTGCCAGCAGTGCTGGGGACAGGGGGTACGTCACTGAAGCTTTCTTT. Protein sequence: CASSAGDRGYVTEAFF.

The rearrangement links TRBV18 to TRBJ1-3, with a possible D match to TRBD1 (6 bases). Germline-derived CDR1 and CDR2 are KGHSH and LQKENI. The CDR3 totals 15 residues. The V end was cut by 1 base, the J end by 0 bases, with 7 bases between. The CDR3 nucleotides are TGTGCCAGCTCACCACGGGACAACTCTGGAAACACCATATATTTT. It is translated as CASSPRDNSGNTIYF.

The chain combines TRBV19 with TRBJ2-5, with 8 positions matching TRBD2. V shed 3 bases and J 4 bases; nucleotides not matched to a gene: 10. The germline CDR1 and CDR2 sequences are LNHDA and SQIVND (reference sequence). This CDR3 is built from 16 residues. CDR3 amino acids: CASSMGLESSVETQYF. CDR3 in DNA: TGTGCCAGTAGTATGGGACTAGAGTCATCGGTAGAGACCCAGTACTTC.

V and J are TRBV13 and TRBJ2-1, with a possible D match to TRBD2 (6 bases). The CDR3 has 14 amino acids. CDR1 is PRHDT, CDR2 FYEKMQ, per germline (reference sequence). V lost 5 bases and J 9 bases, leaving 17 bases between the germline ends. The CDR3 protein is CASSRGLRGSEQFF. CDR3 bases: TGTGCCAGCAGCCGAGGTCTGCGGGGAAGTGAGCAGTTCTTC.

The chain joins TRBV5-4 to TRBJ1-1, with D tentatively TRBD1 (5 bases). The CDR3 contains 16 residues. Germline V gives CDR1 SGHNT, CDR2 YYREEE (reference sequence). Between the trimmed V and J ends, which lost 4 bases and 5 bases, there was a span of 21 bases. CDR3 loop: CASSAGTPTSKTEAFF. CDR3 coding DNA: TGTGCCAGCAGCGCCGGGACTCCCACCAGTAAAACTGAAGCTTTCTTT.

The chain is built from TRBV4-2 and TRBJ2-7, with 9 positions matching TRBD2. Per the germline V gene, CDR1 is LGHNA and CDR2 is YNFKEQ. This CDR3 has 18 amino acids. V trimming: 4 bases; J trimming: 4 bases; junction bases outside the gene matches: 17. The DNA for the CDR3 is TGTGCCAGCAGCCCCTGGAGGACTAGCGACCATTTTAATTACGAGCAGTACTTC. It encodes CASSPWRTSDHFNYEQYF.

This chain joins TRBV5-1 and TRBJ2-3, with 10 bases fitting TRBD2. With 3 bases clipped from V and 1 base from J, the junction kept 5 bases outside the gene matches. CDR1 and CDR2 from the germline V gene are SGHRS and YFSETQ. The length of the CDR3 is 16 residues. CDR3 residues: CASSSAGGPGTDTQYF. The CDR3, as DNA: TGCGCCAGCAGCTCAGCGGGGGGGCCAGGCACAGATACGCAGTATTTT. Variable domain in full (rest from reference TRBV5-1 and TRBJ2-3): KAGVTQTPRYLIKTRGQQVTLSCSPISGHRSVSWYQQTPGQGLQFLFEYFSETQRNKGNFPGRFSGRQFSNSRSEMNVSTLELGDSALYLCASSSAGGPGTDTQYFGPGTRLTVL.

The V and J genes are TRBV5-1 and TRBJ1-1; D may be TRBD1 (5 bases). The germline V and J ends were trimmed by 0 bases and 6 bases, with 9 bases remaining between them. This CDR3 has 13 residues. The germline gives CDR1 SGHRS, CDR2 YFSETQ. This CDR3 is CASSLGGGAEAFF. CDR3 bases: TGCGCCAGCAGCTTGGGCGGGGGGGCTGAAGCTTTCTTT.

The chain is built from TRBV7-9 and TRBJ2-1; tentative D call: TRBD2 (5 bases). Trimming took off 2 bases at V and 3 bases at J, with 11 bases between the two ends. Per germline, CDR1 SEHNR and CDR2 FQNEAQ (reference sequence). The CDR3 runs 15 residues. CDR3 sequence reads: CASSLIWGDYNEQFF. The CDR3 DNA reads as TGTGCCAGCAGCTTAATTTGGGGAGACTACAATGAGCAGTTCTTC.

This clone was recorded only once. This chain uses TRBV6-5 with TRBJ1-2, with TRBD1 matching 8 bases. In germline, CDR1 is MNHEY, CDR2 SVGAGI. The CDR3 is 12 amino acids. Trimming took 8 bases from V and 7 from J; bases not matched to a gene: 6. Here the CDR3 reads CASPQGAGGYTF. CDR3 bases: TGTGCCAGCCCCCAGGGGGCTGGTGGCTACACCTTC.

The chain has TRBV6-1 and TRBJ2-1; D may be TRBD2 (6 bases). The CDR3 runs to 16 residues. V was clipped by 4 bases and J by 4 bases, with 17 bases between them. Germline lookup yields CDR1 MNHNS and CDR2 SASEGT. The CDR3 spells CASSGVWGVLYNEQFF. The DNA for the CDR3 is TGTGCCAGCAGTGGGGTATGGGGGGTGTTATACAATGAGCAGTTCTTC.

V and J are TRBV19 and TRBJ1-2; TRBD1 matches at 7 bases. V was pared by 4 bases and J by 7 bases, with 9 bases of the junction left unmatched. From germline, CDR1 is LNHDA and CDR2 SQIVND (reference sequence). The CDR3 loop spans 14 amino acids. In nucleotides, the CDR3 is TGTGCCAGTAGTAGGGACAGAAGGTTCGGTGGCTACACCTTC. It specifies CASSRDRRFGGYTF.

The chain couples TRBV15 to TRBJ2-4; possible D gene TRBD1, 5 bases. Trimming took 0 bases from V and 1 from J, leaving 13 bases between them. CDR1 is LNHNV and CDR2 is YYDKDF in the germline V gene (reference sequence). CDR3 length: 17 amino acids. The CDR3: CATSRDLMNRAKNIQYF. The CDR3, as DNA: TGTGCCACCAGCAGAGATTTAATGAACAGGGCCAAAAACATTCAGTACTTC. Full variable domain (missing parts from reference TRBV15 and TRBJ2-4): DAMVIQNPRYQVTQFGKPVTLSCSQTLNHNVMYWYQQKSSQAPKLLFHYYDKDFNNEADTPDNFQSRRPNTSFCFLDIRSPGLGDTAMYLCATSRDLMNRAKNIQYFGAGTRLSVL.

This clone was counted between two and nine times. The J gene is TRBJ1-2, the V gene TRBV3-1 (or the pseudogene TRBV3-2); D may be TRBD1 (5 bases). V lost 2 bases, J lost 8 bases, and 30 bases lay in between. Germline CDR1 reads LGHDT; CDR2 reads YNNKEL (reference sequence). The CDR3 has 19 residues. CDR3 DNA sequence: TGTGCCAGCAGCCAACTACGCTTTACGGGGACCTCGGGGAGTGGGGGCTACACCTTC. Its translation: CASSQLRFTGTSGSGGYTF.

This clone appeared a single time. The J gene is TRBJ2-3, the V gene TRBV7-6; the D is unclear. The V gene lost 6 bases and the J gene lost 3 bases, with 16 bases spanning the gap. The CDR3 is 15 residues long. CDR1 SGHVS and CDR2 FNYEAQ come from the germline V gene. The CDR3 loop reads CASSRVGDPTDTQYF. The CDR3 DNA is TGTGCCAGCAGTCGTGTAGGAGATCCGACAGATACGCAGTATTTT.

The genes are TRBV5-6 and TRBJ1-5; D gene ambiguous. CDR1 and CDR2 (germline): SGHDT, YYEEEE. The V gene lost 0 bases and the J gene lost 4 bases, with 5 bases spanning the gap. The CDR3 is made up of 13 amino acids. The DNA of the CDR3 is TGTGCCAGCAGCTTGGGCAGAAATCAGCCCCAGCATTTT. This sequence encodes CASSLGRNQPQHF.

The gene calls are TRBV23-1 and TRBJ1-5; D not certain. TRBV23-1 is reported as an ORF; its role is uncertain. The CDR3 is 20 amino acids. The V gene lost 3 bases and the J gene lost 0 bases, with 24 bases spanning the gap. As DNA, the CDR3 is TGCGCCAGCAGTCAGACACCCCTTTACTCCCGAGGCAATAGCAATCAGCCCCAGCATTTT. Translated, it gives CASSQTPLYSRGNSNQPQHF.

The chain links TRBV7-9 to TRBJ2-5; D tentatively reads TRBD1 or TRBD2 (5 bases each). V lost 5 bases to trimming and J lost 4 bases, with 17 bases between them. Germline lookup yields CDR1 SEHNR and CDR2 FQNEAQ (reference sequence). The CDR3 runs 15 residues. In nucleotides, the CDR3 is TGTGCCAGCAGCCTCGGGAACAGGTGGGGAGAGACCCAGTACTTC. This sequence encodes CASSLGNRWGETQYF.

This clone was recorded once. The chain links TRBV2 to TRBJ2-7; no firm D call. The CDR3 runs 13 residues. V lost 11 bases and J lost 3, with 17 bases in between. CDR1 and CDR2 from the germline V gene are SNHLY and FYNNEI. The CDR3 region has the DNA TGTGCCTTCCAGGACGGTGCCTACTACGAGCAGTACTTC. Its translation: CAFQDGAYYEQYF.

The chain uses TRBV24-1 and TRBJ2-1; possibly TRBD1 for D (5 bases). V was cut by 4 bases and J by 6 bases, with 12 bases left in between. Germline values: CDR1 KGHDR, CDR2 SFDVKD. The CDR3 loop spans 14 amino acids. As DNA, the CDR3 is TGTGCCACCAGTGAAGCAGGGTGGTCCAATGAGCAGTTCTTC. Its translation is CATSEAGWSNEQFF.

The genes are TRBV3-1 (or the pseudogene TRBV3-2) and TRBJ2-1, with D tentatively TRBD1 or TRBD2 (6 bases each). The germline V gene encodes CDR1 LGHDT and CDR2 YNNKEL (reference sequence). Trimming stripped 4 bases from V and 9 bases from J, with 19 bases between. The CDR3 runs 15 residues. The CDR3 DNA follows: TGTGCCAGCAGCCCTGAGGGTTTAGGGGGGTTTGAGCAGTTCTTC. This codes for CASSPEGLGGFEQFF.

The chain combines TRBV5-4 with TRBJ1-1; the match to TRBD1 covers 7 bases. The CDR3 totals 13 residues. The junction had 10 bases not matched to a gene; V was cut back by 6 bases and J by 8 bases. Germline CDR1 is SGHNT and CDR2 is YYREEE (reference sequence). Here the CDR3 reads CASTTEDRFEAFF. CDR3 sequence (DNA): TGTGCCAGCACCACGGAGGACAGGTTCGAAGCTTTCTTT.

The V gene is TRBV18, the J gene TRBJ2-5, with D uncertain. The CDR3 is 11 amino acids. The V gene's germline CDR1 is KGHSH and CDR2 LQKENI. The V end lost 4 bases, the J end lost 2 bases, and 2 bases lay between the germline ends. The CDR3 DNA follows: TGTGCCAGCTCACGGCAAGAGACCCAGTACTTC. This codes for CASSRQETQYF. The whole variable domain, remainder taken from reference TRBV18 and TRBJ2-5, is NAGVMQNPRHLVRRRGQEARLRCSPMKGHSHVYWYRQLPEEGLKFMVYLQKENIIDESGMPKERFSAEFPKEGPSILRIQQVVRGDSAAYFCASSRQETQYFGPGTRLLVL.

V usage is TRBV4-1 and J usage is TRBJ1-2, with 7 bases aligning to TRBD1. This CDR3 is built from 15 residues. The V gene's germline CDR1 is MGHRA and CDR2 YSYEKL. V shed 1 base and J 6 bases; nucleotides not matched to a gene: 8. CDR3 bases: TGCGCCAGCAGCCAAGTTCCGAACAGGGGCGATGGCTACACCTTC. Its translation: CASSQVPNRGDGYTF.